The 8 T cell receptor beta chains given below trace back to one sample, sequenced in a study of early T cells in non-severe SARS-CoV-2 infection. MiXCR was run by TCRdb on the 5' RACE reads, yielding one entry per CDR3 protein. The sample lists around 57,000 distinct CDR3 sequences; roughly 11% were seen once. The sequencing input was whole blood. The receptors were gathered from an adult who was a healthcare worker with PCR-confirmed SARS-CoV-2 infection or an uninfected control (not recorded which).

The chain recombines TRBV12-3 or TRBV12-4 with TRBJ2-3; a possible D gene is TRBD2 (6 bases). The V end lost 3 bases, the J end lost 5 bases, and 18 bases lay between the germline ends. The CDR3 is made up of 16 amino acids. The CDR3 region is CASSFRLGGFRDTQYF. CDR3 nucleotide sequence: TGTGCCAGCAGTTTCCGACTAGGTGGTTTTAGAGATACGCAGTATTTT.

This clonotype was recorded many times. The chain is built from TRBV20-1 and TRBJ1-5; TRBD1 matches at 7 bases. After removal of 1 base from V and 3 bases from J, the junction contained 3 bases not matched to a gene. Germline CDR1 DFQATT, CDR2 SNEGSKA (reference sequence). This CDR3 is 14 amino acids long. This chain's CDR3 is CSARAGQHNQPQHF. The CDR3 DNA sequence: TGCAGTGCTAGAGCGGGACAGCACAATCAGCCCCAGCATTTT.

A few counts support this clonotype. The genes are TRBV20-1 and TRBJ2-3; D not certain. Germline V gene lookup returns CDR1 DFQATT and CDR2 SNEGSKA (reference sequence). The CDR3 is 15 amino acids. Trimming took 3 bases from V and 6 from J, leaving 19 bases between them. The CDR3 here is CSASPSWAPADTQYF. The CDR3 bases are TGCAGTGCTAGCCCCTCGTGGGCCCCCGCGGATACGCAGTATTTT.

The genes are TRBV5-1 and TRBJ2-1, with a possible D match to TRBD2 (5 bases). This CDR3 spans 12 amino acids. V lost 2 bases and J lost 8, with 8 bases in between. CDR1 is SGHRS and CDR2 is YFSETQ in the germline V gene. The CDR3 is CASSLADDEQFF. The DNA of the CDR3 is TGCGCCAGCAGCTTAGCGGACGATGAGCAGTTCTTC. Complete variable domain (other parts from reference TRBV5-1 and TRBJ2-1): KAGVTQTPRYLIKTRGQQVTLSCSPISGHRSVSWYQQTPGQGLQFLFEYFSETQRNKGNFPGRFSGRQFSNSRSEMNVSTLELGDSALYLCASSLADDEQFFGPGTRLTVL.

At least ten counts were recorded for this clonotype. This chain connects TRBV10-3 to TRBJ1-1; 7 nucleotides line up with TRBD1. V lost 4 bases and J lost 12; bases outside the gene matches: 8. Per the germline V gene, CDR1 is ENHRY and CDR2 is SYGVKD. CDR3 length equals 12 residues. CDR3 region: CAISGWQGETFF. The DNA for the CDR3 is TGTGCCATCAGTGGGTGGCAGGGGGAAACTTTCTTT.

This clonotype was seen many times. The rearrangement joins TRBV7-9 to TRBJ2-3, with unresolved D. The ends were cut back, 8 bases at V and 6 bases at J, with 12 bases in the middle. CDR1 is SEHNR, CDR2 FQNEAQ, per germline (reference sequence). The length of the CDR3 is 12 residues. CDR3 bases: TGTGCCAGCTCTATAAGACCGGATACGCAGTATTTT. This translates into CASSIRPDTQYF.

This clonotype has at least ten counts. The chain couples TRBV12-3 or TRBV12-4 to TRBJ1-2; no clear D. Trimming removed 3 bases from V and 2 bases from J, with 10 bases in between. This CDR3 is 14 amino acids long. The CDR3 is CASSFQPQNYGYTF. CDR3 bases: TGTGCCAGCAGTTTTCAGCCGCAAAACTATGGCTACACCTTC.

At least ten counts were recorded for this clonotype. The chain employs TRBV5-5 and TRBJ2-5; no clear D. CDR3 length: 14 residues. V lost 6 bases, J lost 3 bases, and 15 bases lay in between. Germline V CDR1 and CDR2: SGHKS, YYEKEE (reference sequence). The CDR3 here is CASTLSGLEETQYF. Here the CDR3 DNA reads TGTGCCAGCACCCTGTCAGGTTTAGAAGAGACCCAGTACTTC.